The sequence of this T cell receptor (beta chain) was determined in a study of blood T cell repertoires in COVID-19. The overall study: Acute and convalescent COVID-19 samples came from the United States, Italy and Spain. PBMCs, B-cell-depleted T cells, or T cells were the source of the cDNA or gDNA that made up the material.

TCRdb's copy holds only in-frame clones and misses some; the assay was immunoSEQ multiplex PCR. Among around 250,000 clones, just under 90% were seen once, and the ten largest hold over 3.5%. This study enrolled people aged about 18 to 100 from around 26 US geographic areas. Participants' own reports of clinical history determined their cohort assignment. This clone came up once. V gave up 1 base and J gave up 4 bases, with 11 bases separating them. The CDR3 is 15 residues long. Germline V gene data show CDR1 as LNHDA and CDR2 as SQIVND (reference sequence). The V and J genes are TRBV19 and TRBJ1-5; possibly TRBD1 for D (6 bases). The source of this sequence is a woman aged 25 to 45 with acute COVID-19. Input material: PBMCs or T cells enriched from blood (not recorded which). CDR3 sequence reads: CASSIGTALNQPQHF. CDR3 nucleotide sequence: TGTGCCAGTAGTATAGGGACAGCCTTAAATCAGCCCCAGCATTTT.